The 26 T cell receptor beta chains listed next were all sequenced from one sample in a study of blood T cell repertoires in COVID-19 (dated by TCRdb to the early 2020s). Receptor amplification or capture employed the immunoSEQ multiplex PCR assay. TCRdb took over this immuneACCESS table, retaining in-frame rearrangements with V and J assigned. Such tables are incomplete; in checked studies, under half of the missing clones stem from an unresolved V gene, and the remainder is unexplained. The table for this sample lists roughly 41,000 clones; 80% to 85% of them were counted only once. The ten largest account for 1.6% of the sample. The sequencing input was peripheral blood. The receptors were gathered from a man aged 55 to 70 with COVID-19, enrolled during active disease.

The chain recombines TRBV3-1 (or the pseudogene TRBV3-2) with TRBJ1-1; perhaps TRBD1 as D (6 bases). The CDR3 totals 14 residues. Trimming removed 7 bases from V and 5 bases from J, with 17 bases in between. CDR1 is LGHDT, CDR2 YNNKEL, per germline (reference sequence). The CDR3 DNA reads as TGTGCCAGCACCTCTACAGGGACGGAGACTGAAGCTTTCTTT. Protein: CASTSTGTETEAFF.

The chain has TRBV13 and TRBJ1-4; D unclear. The CDR3 covers 14 residues. Germline CDR1 and CDR2: PRHDT and FYEKMQ (reference sequence). V was clipped by 3 bases and J by 8 bases, with 13 bases between them. The CDR3, as DNA: TGTGCCAGCAGCTTCTTATCCTTCGGGGAAAAACTGTTTTTT. It translates to CASSFLSFGEKLFF.

This clone was detected only a few times. Germline is not matched at one junction end, which may reflect a read error. The chain employs TRBV30 and TRBJ1-2; 10 bases agree with TRBD1. CDR3 length equals 15 residues. In germline, CDR1 is GTSNPN, CDR2 SVGIG (reference sequence). The CDR3 DNA sequence: TGTGCCTGGAGTAGGTTAACCGGGACAGGGGCGCTGACACTCTTC. This codes for CAWSRLTGTGALTLF.

The chain uses TRBV5-1 and TRBJ1-5; 7 bases align to TRBD1. Looked up from germline, CDR1 is SGHRS and CDR2 is YFSETQ. V shed 7 bases, J shed 4 bases, and the junction held 14 bases outside the gene matches. This CDR3 spans 16 amino acids. In DNA form, the CDR3 reads TGCGCCAGCTCCTTGGAGGGGGCATTACCAAATCAGCCCCAGCATTTT. Translation: CASSLEGALPNQPQHF.

This clone was seen only a few times. V gene TRBV10-3 combines with J gene TRBJ1-1, with D possibly being TRBD1 (6 bases). The CDR3 runs 14 residues. Trimming cost V 7 bases and J 4 bases, with 16 bases left between them. CDR1 and CDR2 from the germline V gene are ENHRY and SYGVKD. CDR3 sequence: CAITLAGAGTEAFF. In DNA, the CDR3 is TGTGCCATCACCCTCGCGGGGGCTGGCACTGAAGCTTTCTTT.

The chain has TRBV7-9 and TRBJ1-5; D unclear. This CDR3 has 17 amino acids. CDR1 SEHNR and CDR2 FQNEAQ come from the germline V gene (reference sequence). V lost 1 base, J lost 0 bases, and 13 bases lay in between. Here the CDR3 reads CASSLGRSDYSNQPQHF. The DNA for the CDR3 is TGTGCCAGCAGCTTAGGGAGGTCAGACTATAGCAATCAGCCCCAGCATTTT.

This chain joins TRBV14 and TRBJ1-3; no reliable D call. CDR3 size: 15 residues. Per germline, CDR1 SGHDN and CDR2 FVKESK. Trimming removed 1 base from V and 0 bases from J, with 7 bases in between. The CDR3 DNA follows: TGTGCCAGCAGCCAAGGTGTTTACTCTGGAAACACCATATATTTT. It encodes CASSQGVYSGNTIYF.

The chain combines TRBV19 with TRBJ1-2; 10 bases line up with TRBD1. The CDR3 is 14 residues long. The germline gives CDR1 LNHDA, CDR2 SQIVND (reference sequence). V gave up 5 bases and J gave up 4 bases; unmatched junction bases: 4. The CDR3 DNA is TGTGCCAGTAGTCCCTGGACAGGGGGCTATGGCTACACCTTC. Encoded protein: CASSPWTGGYGYTF.

This chain joins TRBV9 and TRBJ2-5, with TRBD1 matching 9 bases. V was clipped by 0 bases and J by 5 bases; unmatched bases: 5. This CDR3 contains 15 residues. The germline V gene has CDR1 SGDLS and CDR2 YYNGEE. CDR3 bases: TGTGCCAGCAGCGTAGGGGGACAGGGAAGTGAGACCCAGTACTTC. Translated: CASSVGGQGSETQYF.

This clone has a handful of counts. This chain connects TRBV23-1 to TRBJ1-2, with D perhaps TRBD1 (5 bases). TRBV23-1 is annotated as an ORF whose role is uncertain. The V end was cut by 3 bases, the J end by 7 bases, with 9 bases between. The CDR3 spans 12 residues. The CDR3 bases are TGCGCCAGCAGTCACACAGGTATTGGCTACACCTTC. Amino acids: CASSHTGIGYTF.

The rearrangement links TRBV6-5 to TRBJ1-5; the D gene is possibly TRBD1 (5 bases). There are 14 residues in the CDR3. Germline CDR1 and CDR2: MNHEY and SVGAGI. V dropped 8 bases and J dropped 4 bases, with 15 bases sitting between them. This CDR3 is CASQGAGPNQPQHF. As DNA, the CDR3 is TGTGCCAGCCAAGGGGCGGGGCCAAATCAGCCCCAGCATTTT.

V and J are TRBV3-1 (or the pseudogene TRBV3-2) and TRBJ1-1; 7 nucleotides agree with TRBD1. Per germline, CDR1 LGHDT and CDR2 YNNKEL (reference sequence). Trimming took 4 bases from V and 0 from J; bases not matched to a gene: 2. CDR3 length equals 14 residues. CDR3 DNA sequence: TGTGCCAGCAGCCTGGGACAGATGAACACTGAAGCTTTCTTT. This encodes CASSLGQMNTEAFF.

The chain has TRBV10-3 and TRBJ1-1; 8 nucleotides agree with TRBD1. Trimming at V came to 6 bases and at J to 6 bases, leaving 9 bases not matched to a gene. The CDR3 extends over 14 amino acids. Germline V gives CDR1 ENHRY, CDR2 SYGVKD. DNA for the CDR3: TGTGCCATCAGCCGCGGACAGGGTTTCGCTGAAGCTTTCTTT. As protein: CAISRGQGFAEAFF.

The V call is TRBV10-3, the J call TRBJ2-3; TRBD2 might be the D (5 bases). V lost 4 bases, J lost 2 bases, and 7 bases lay in between. Germline V gene data show CDR1 as ENHRY and CDR2 as SYGVKD. The CDR3 is made up of 13 amino acids. The DNA of the CDR3 is TGTGCCATCAGTGGGGGAGTCACAGATACGCAGTATTTT. Protein product: CAISGGVTDTQYF.

The chain has TRBV28 and TRBJ1-2; a weak D match, TRBD1 (6 bases). The V and J ends lost 5 bases and 0 bases respectively, with 16 bases between them. The CDR3 covers 16 residues. CDR1 and CDR2 from the germline V gene are MDHEN and SYDVKM. The CDR3 sequence: CASSPQGQPSNYGYTF. DNA of the CDR3: TGTGCCAGCAGTCCCCAAGGACAGCCCTCTAACTATGGCTACACCTTC.

J is TRBJ1-2 and V is TRBV3-1 (or the pseudogene TRBV3-2), with D tentatively TRBD1 (5 bases). Trimming left V 6 bases short and J 5 bases short, with 10 bases between. The length of the CDR3 is 12 residues. Germline CDR1 is LGHDT and CDR2 is YNNKEL (reference sequence). The CDR3 reads CASSPREYGYTF. CDR3 in DNA: TGTGCCAGCAGTCCCAGGGAATATGGCTACACCTTC.

The CDR3 is CASSPTGGGRRLFF. CDR3 DNA sequence: TGTGCCAGCAGCCCCACCGGGGGGGGGCGAAGACTGTTTTTT. The chain combines TRBV27 with TRBJ1-4; a weak D match, TRBD1 (6 bases). The CDR3 has 14 amino acids. Trimming stripped 6 bases from V and 13 bases from J, with 21 bases between. Germline CDR1 MNHEY, CDR2 SMNVEV (reference sequence).

The CDR3 loop is CASTNRGNSPLHF. The DNA of the CDR3 is TGTGCCAGCACCAACAGGGGGAATTCACCCCTCCACTTT. J is TRBJ1-6 and V is TRBV3-1 (or the pseudogene TRBV3-2); 8 positions agree with TRBD1. The CDR3 is 13 amino acids. V gave up 7 bases and J gave up 7 bases; unmatched junction bases: 3. Germline CDR1 reads LGHDT; CDR2 reads YNNKEL (reference sequence).

The chain uses TRBV6-2 or TRBV6-3 and TRBJ1-5, with a possible D match to TRBD1 (6 bases). V gave up 5 bases and J gave up 0 bases, with 11 bases separating them. The CDR3 length is 15 residues. Germline CDR1 is MNHEY and CDR2 is SVGEGT. The CDR3 DNA is TGTGCCAGCAGTCGCGGACAGACTAGCAATCAGCCCCAGCATTTT. Residues: CASSRGQTSNQPQHF.

The rearrangement joins TRBV9 to TRBJ2-3, with 12 bases that match TRBD1. CDR1 is SGDLS and CDR2 is YYNGEE in the germline V gene. With 0 bases clipped from V and 6 bases from J, the junction kept 5 bases outside the gene matches. The CDR3 totals 16 residues. DNA of the CDR3: TGTGCCAGCAGCGTAGTGGGACAGGGGGCTCGGGATACGCAGTATTTT. Residues: CASSVVGQGARDTQYF.

The chain is built from TRBV5-4 and TRBJ2-4; TRBD2 aligns across 7 bases. Germline V gives CDR1 SGHNT, CDR2 YYREEE (reference sequence). The length of the CDR3 is 16 residues. The junction had 4 bases not matched to a gene; V was cut back by 0 bases and J by 1 base. The CDR3 region has the DNA TGTGCCAGCAGCTTGGGGAGCGGGACGGCCAAAAACATTCAGTACTTC. It translates to CASSLGSGTAKNIQYF.

This sequence joins TRBV6-2 or TRBV6-3 and TRBJ2-7, with a possible D match to TRBD1 (6 bases). Trimming pared 4 bases from V and 2 bases from J, leaving 18 bases between. Germline V gene lookup returns CDR1 MNHEY and CDR2 SVGEGT. This CDR3 is built from 16 residues. CDR3 nucleotide sequence: TGTGCCAGCAGTTTCCTCCGCGCAGGGGCCGCCTACGAGCAGTACTTC. Translated: CASSFLRAGAAYEQYF.

The V call is TRBV19, the J call TRBJ2-7; 12 positions agree with TRBD1. CDR1 is LNHDA and CDR2 is SQIVND in the germline V gene (reference sequence). This CDR3 region has 14 residues. The V segment lost 5 bases and the J segment 12 bases; nucleotides outside the gene matches: 11. In nucleotides, the CDR3 is TGTGCCAGTAGTTCTCCGGGACAGGGGGCTCCTTTGTACTTC. Encoded protein: CASSSPGQGAPLYF.

The CDR3 DNA reads as TGTGCCAGCAGCCAATCGGTCTATCAGCCCCAGCATTTT. It specifies CASSQSVYQPQHF. This chain links TRBV12-3 or TRBV12-4 with TRBJ1-5; D is unclear. V gave up 6 bases and J gave up 5 bases, with 11 bases separating them. The CDR3 runs to 13 residues.

The V and J genes are TRBV19 and TRBJ1-2; TRBD1 might be the D (6 bases). The CDR3 contains 14 residues. Trimming removed 6 bases from V and 2 bases from J, with 13 bases in between. Germline V gene data show CDR1 as LNHDA and CDR2 as SQIVND (reference sequence). Here the CDR3 reads CASREIGQNYGYTF. The CDR3 DNA reads as TGTGCCAGTAGGGAGATTGGACAGAACTATGGCTACACCTTC.

This clone has a single count. This rearrangement joins TRBV18 to TRBJ1-1; D is uncertain. CDR1 is KGHSH, CDR2 LQKENI, per germline. The CDR3 has 15 residues. Deletions cut 6 bases from V and 0 bases from J, with 14 bases between. The CDR3 loop reads CASSPITNMNTEAFF. The CDR3 coding sequence is TGTGCCAGCTCGCCGATCACAAACATGAACACTGAAGCTTTCTTT.